The 31 T cell receptor beta chains below come from one sample, sequenced in a study of memory CD4+ T cells and cytomegalovirus serostatus. The assay was immunoSEQ multiplex PCR, and TCRdb's table has in-frame clones only and misses some. The table shows approximately 53,000 clones, with approximately 78% occurring only once. Single viable CD3+CD4+CD8-CD45RO+ cells were sorted as the memory CD4+ T cells. Sequenced material: memory CD4+ T cells from blood. These receptors were taken from an adult in good health and CMV-seronegative.

The genes are TRBV23-1 and TRBJ2-7; no definite D call. TRBV23-1 is designated an ORF whose function remains uncertain. This CDR3 has 14 amino acids. V lost 3 bases to trimming and J lost 0 bases, with 9 bases between them. The CDR3 is CASSHKVSSYEQYF. CDR3 sequence (DNA): TGCGCCAGCAGTCACAAAGTCTCCTCCTACGAGCAGTACTTC.

The rearrangement uses TRBV14 and TRBJ2-3; D might be TRBD2 (5 bases). V shed 3 bases and J shed 0 bases, with 22 bases lying between them. CDR1 SGHDN and CDR2 FVKESK come from the germline V gene. The CDR3 totals 19 residues. The CDR3 coding sequence is TGTGCCAGCAGCCAGCGGGCCTCATCGAGTCGGGGAAGCACAGATACGCAGTATTTT. As protein: CASSQRASSSRGSTDTQYF. Complete variable domain (other parts from reference TRBV14 and TRBJ2-3): EAGVTQFPSHSVIEKGQTVTLRCDPISGHDNLYWYRRVMGKEIKFLLHFVKESKQDESGMPNNRFLAERTGGTYSTLKVQPAELEDSGVYFCASSQRASSSRGSTDTQYFGPGTRLTVL.

This rearrangement joins TRBV15 to TRBJ2-5; possibly TRBD1 or TRBD2 for D (5 bases each). The germline V gene has CDR1 LNHNV and CDR2 YYDKDF (reference sequence). This CDR3 is built from 17 residues. The germline V and J ends were trimmed by 4 bases and 2 bases, with 20 bases remaining between them. CDR3 sequence: CATSMGRLARPQETQYF. In DNA, the CDR3 is TGTGCCACCAGCATGGGACGTCTGGCCAGACCTCAAGAGACCCAGTACTTC.

The genes are TRBV9 and TRBJ2-7, with TRBD2 identical over 10 bases. Losses at the gene ends were 0 bases for V and 4 bases for J; bases not matched to a gene: 10. The CDR3 has 17 residues. The germline gives CDR1 SGDLS, CDR2 YYNGEE. The chain's CDR3 is CASSVGPASGSGYEQYF. The CDR3 coding sequence is TGTGCCAGCAGCGTAGGACCAGCTAGCGGGAGTGGTTACGAGCAGTACTTC.

The J gene is TRBJ1-1, the V gene TRBV30; possibly TRBD1 for D (5 bases). In germline, CDR1 is GTSNPN, CDR2 SVGIG (reference sequence). Deletions cut 1 base from V and 6 bases from J, with 12 bases between. This CDR3 has 13 amino acids. CDR3 sequence: CAWSDPVGAEAFF. Here the CDR3 DNA reads TGTGCCTGGAGTGACCCGGTGGGGGCTGAAGCTTTCTTT.

The chain couples TRBV29-1 to TRBJ2-3; 12 positions match TRBD2. The germline CDR1 and CDR2 sequences are SQVTM and ANQGSEA. Trimming at V came to 5 bases and at J to 2 bases, leaving 2 bases not matched to a gene. The CDR3 extends over 14 amino acids. Here the CDR3 reads CSVRTSGDTDTQYF. The CDR3 nucleotides are TGCAGCGTTCGGACTAGCGGGGACACAGATACGCAGTATTTT.

The rearrangement uses TRBV9 and TRBJ2-7; TRBD2 agrees at 9 bases. The CDR3 is made up of 14 amino acids. Per germline, CDR1 SGDLS and CDR2 YYNGEE. The trim removed 3 bases at V and 6 bases at J, leaving 7 bases unmatched. DNA for the CDR3: TGTGCCAGCAGCGCGGAGGGGCGGGAGGGCGAGCAGTACTTC. Residues: CASSAEGREGEQYF.

The genes are TRBV5-5 and TRBJ2-4; possibly TRBD1 for D (5 bases). V was shortened by 0 bases and J by 0 bases, with 10 bases between the two germline ends. Per germline, CDR1 SGHKS and CDR2 YYEKEE (reference sequence). This CDR3 comprises 16 residues. CDR3 DNA sequence: TGTGCCAGCAGCTTGGGCAGGGAAGGAGCCAAAAACATTCAGTACTTC. Encoded protein: CASSLGREGAKNIQYF.

This clone was detected once. The J gene is TRBJ2-7, the V gene TRBV28; D may be TRBD1 (5 bases). The CDR3 spans 14 residues. Germline V gene sequence: CDR1 MDHEN, CDR2 SYDVKM. V lost 1 base and J lost 5, with 12 bases in between. The DNA of the CDR3 is TGTGCCAGCAGTTTATTAATTGGCAGGGACGAGCAGTACTTC. This encodes CASSLLIGRDEQYF.

V is TRBV28 and J is TRBJ2-1, with 13 bases fitting TRBD2. Germline CDR1 reads MDHEN; CDR2 reads SYDVKM. J gave up 10 bases and V 4 bases, and 1 base lay outside the gene matches. CDR3 size: 13 residues. CDR3 sequence reads: CASSSGLAGEQFF. For the CDR3, the DNA is TGTGCCAGCAGTTCGGGACTAGCGGGGGAGCAGTTCTTC.

V usage is TRBV2 and J usage is TRBJ2-1; D not certain. The V gene lost 2 bases and the J gene lost 9 bases, with 14 bases spanning the gap. This CDR3 has 14 amino acids. Germline assignment: CDR1 SNHLY and CDR2 FYNNEI. The CDR3 nucleotides read TGTGCCAGCAGTGAAACCCTTAAGGTGGGTGAGCAGTTCTTC. It yields the protein CASSETLKVGEQFF.

This rearrangement joins TRBV28 to TRBJ1-1; the D is unclear. The V end lost 3 bases, the J end lost 5 bases, and 16 bases lay between the germline ends. The CDR3 covers 15 residues. Germline CDR1 MDHEN, CDR2 SYDVKM. CDR3 DNA: TGTGCCAGCAGTTTGGTTAAGGGCAGTCGAACTGAAGCTTTCTTT. The encoded protein is CASSLVKGSRTEAFF.

This sequence joins TRBV18 and TRBJ2-3; 8 nucleotides align to TRBD1. The CDR3 runs to 14 residues. Germline V gives CDR1 KGHSH, CDR2 LQKENI. After removal of 3 bases from V and 7 bases from J, the junction contained 6 bases not matched to a gene. CDR3 in amino acids: CASSPDRGKNTQYF. The DNA for the CDR3 is TGTGCCAGCTCACCTGACAGGGGCAAGAATACGCAGTATTTT.

This chain connects TRBV2 to TRBJ2-3; no reliable D call. This CDR3 region has 14 residues. CDR1 is SNHLY and CDR2 is FYNNEI in the germline V gene. Deletions cut 6 bases from V and 0 bases from J, with 10 bases between. This chain's CDR3 is CASRASSSTDTQYF. The CDR3 DNA sequence: TGTGCCAGCAGGGCCTCGAGTAGCACAGATACGCAGTATTTT.

The chain combines TRBV7-9 with TRBJ1-2; perhaps TRBD1 as D (5 bases). Trimming pared 5 bases from V and 7 bases from J, leaving 14 bases between. Germline V CDR1 and CDR2: SEHNR, FQNEAQ (reference sequence). The length of the CDR3 is 13 residues. This chain's CDR3 is CASSPARAIGYTF. Here the CDR3 DNA reads TGTGCCAGCAGCCCCGCCAGGGCTATTGGCTACACCTTC.

This chain links TRBV4-2 with TRBJ1-5; a possible D gene is TRBD1 (5 bases). The CDR3 totals 17 residues. V shed 0 bases and J shed 1 base, with 13 bases lying between them. Germline CDR1 reads LGHNA; CDR2 reads YNFKEQ. CDR3 sequence: CASSQEVTDRSNQPQHF. The DNA of the CDR3 is TGTGCCAGCAGCCAAGAAGTGACAGATCGCAGCAATCAGCCCCAGCATTTT.

The rearrangement uses TRBV28 and TRBJ2-2, with a weak D call TRBD2 (6 bases). Germline loops: CDR1 MDHEN, CDR2 SYDVKM. V lost 2 bases to trimming and J lost 3 bases, with 19 bases between them. CDR3 length equals 18 residues. The CDR3 loop reads CASSLAGRGWSDTGELFF. The CDR3 nucleotides are TGTGCCAGCAGTTTAGCGGGAAGGGGTTGGTCGGACACCGGGGAGCTGTTTTTT.

CDR3 amino acids: CASATAGGGTDTQYF. For the CDR3, the DNA is TGTGCCAGTGCGACAGCGGGAGGAGGGACAGATACGCAGTATTTT. The chain is built from TRBV19 and TRBJ2-3; 9 bases are a match to TRBD2. Looked up from germline, CDR1 is LNHDA and CDR2 is SQIVND (reference sequence). Trimming cost V 8 bases and J 3 bases; bases outside gene matches: 9. The CDR3 length is 15 residues.

The rearrangement uses TRBV7-9 and TRBJ2-3; possible D gene TRBD2, 5 bases. Trimming cost V 0 bases and J 4 bases, with 11 bases left between them. This CDR3 is 15 amino acids long. Germline V lookup: CDR1 SEHNR, CDR2 FQNEAQ (reference sequence). The CDR3 DNA is TGTGCCAGCAGCTTAGCGGGAGTGAGCGCAGATACGCAGTATTTT. Translated, it gives CASSLAGVSADTQYF.

V and J are TRBV7-9 and TRBJ1-1; the D gene is possibly TRBD1 (5 bases). This CDR3 spans 15 amino acids. CDR1 is SEHNR, CDR2 FQNEAQ, per germline (reference sequence). With 0 bases removed from V and 5 bases from J, the gap between germline ends came to 13 bases. CDR3 in DNA: TGTGCCAGCAGCTTAGCGGCAGGGAGAGGAACTGAAGCTTTCTTT. It yields the protein CASSLAAGRGTEAFF.

This clone occurred once. The V and J genes are TRBV5-1 and TRBJ1-1, with D uncertain. Germline assignment: CDR1 SGHRS and CDR2 YFSETQ. The germline V and J ends were trimmed by 0 bases and 0 bases, with 6 bases remaining between them. This CDR3 has 14 amino acids. CDR3 nucleotides: TGCGCCAGCAGCTTGGAACAGCTGAACACTGAAGCTTTCTTT. Translation: CASSLEQLNTEAFF.

This clone was seen just once. The V call is TRBV4-2, the J call TRBJ2-2, with D perhaps TRBD2 (5 bases). Trimming removed 2 bases at V and 1 base at J, with 11 bases between. Germline loops: CDR1 LGHNA, CDR2 YNFKEQ. The CDR3 is 16 amino acids. The CDR3: CASSQRTELNTGELFF. In DNA, the CDR3 is TGTGCCAGCAGCCAACGGACTGAACTGAACACCGGGGAGCTGTTTTTT.

This clone came up a few times. V is TRBV29-1 and J is TRBJ2-5; TRBD2 agrees at 16 bases. V lost 8 bases, J lost 3 bases, and 18 bases stayed unmatched. CDR3 size: 19 residues. Germline loops: CDR1 SQVTM, CDR2 ANQGSEA. The CDR3 sequence: CSSSYAVGTSGRVKETQYF. In DNA form, the CDR3 reads TGCAGCAGCTCCTACGCCGTCGGGACTAGCGGGAGGGTGAAAGAGACCCAGTACTTC. The full variable domain, in which reference TRBV29-1 and TRBJ2-5 provide the parts outside the CDR3, is SAVISQKPSRDICQRGTSLTIQCQVDSQVTMMFWYRQQPGQSLTLIATANQGSEATYESGFVIDKFPISRPNLTFSTLTVSNMSPEDSSIYLCSSSYAVGTSGRVKETQYFGPGTRLLVL.

The chain couples TRBV9 to TRBJ2-5, with 9 bases fitting TRBD1. CDR1 and CDR2 (germline): SGDLS, YYNGEE. The CDR3 spans 13 residues. V shed 0 bases and J 14 bases; nucleotides not matched to a gene: 8. The CDR3 protein is CASSVEQGDRVYF. The CDR3 coding sequence is TGTGCCAGCAGCGTAGAGCAAGGGGACAGGGTTTACTTC.

The genes are TRBV5-1 and TRBJ1-1, with 11 bases identical to TRBD1. V trimming: 2 bases; J trimming: 5 bases; junction bases outside the gene matches: 8. This CDR3 comprises 16 residues. Looked up from germline, CDR1 is SGHRS and CDR2 is YFSETQ. CDR3 in amino acids: CASSLNGQGARTEAFF. The CDR3 DNA follows: TGCGCCAGCAGCTTAAACGGACAGGGGGCGCGGACTGAAGCTTTCTTT. The variable domain in full, with the rest retrieved from reference TRBV5-1 and TRBJ1-1, is KAGVTQTPRYLIKTRGQQVTLSCSPISGHRSVSWYQQTPGQGLQFLFEYFSETQRNKGNFPGRFSGRQFSNSRSEMNVSTLELGDSALYLCASSLNGQGARTEAFFGQGTRLTVV.

The gene calls are TRBV5-4 and TRBJ1-3; a possible D gene is TRBD1 (6 bases). The CDR3 totals 15 residues. The germline gives CDR1 SGHNT, CDR2 YYREEE (reference sequence). V was clipped by 2 bases and J by 0 bases, with 9 bases between them. The CDR3 sequence is CASSFTGRSGNTIYF. CDR3 nucleotide sequence: TGTGCCAGCAGCTTCACAGGGCGCTCTGGAAACACCATATATTTT.

This clone was seen a single time. The rearrangement uses TRBV6-5 and TRBJ1-2; the D is unclear. Germline assignment: CDR1 MNHEY and CDR2 SVGAGI. The germline V and J ends were trimmed by 3 bases and 1 base, with 9 bases remaining between them. The CDR3 has 14 amino acids. CDR3 in DNA: TGTGCCAGCAGTTATACAGCACATAACTATGGCTACACCTTC. Encoded protein: CASSYTAHNYGYTF.

The genes are TRBV19 and TRBJ2-1, with D maybe TRBD1 (5 bases). Between the trimmed V and J ends, which lost 7 bases and 0 bases, there was a span of 13 bases. Germline CDR1 reads LNHDA; CDR2 reads SQIVND (reference sequence). The CDR3 runs to 15 residues. CDR3 DNA sequence: TGTGCCAGTACCCAGGGCCAGAACTCCTACAATGAGCAGTTCTTC. It translates to CASTQGQNSYNEQFF.

The gene calls are TRBV11-2 and TRBJ1-3; 9 bases agree with TRBD1. The germline V gene has CDR1 SGHAT and CDR2 FQNNGV. The CDR3 spans 19 residues. V was pared by 2 bases and J by 0 bases, with 11 bases of the junction left unmatched. The CDR3 DNA reads as TGTGCCAGCAGCTTAATAGGGGGGACAGGGATCAGCTCTGGAAACACCATATATTTT. Translating it yields CASSLIGGTGISSGNTIYF. Looking up the rest from reference TRBV11-2 and TRBJ1-3 gives the full variable domain: EAGVAQSPRYKIIEKRQSVAFWCNPISGHATLYWYQQILGQGPKLLIQFQNNGVVDDSQLPKDRFSAERLKGVDSTLKIQPAKLEDSAVYLCASSLIGGTGISSGNTIYFGEGSWLTVV.

This clone was detected only a few times. The CDR3 DNA is TGCAGCGTTGGACAGGGGTTCGGGGCCTACGAGCAGTACTTC. It specifies CSVGQGFGAYEQYF. V gene TRBV29-1 combines with J gene TRBJ2-7, with TRBD1 matching 8 bases. The length of the CDR3 is 14 residues. The ends lost 4 bases at V and 2 bases at J; junction bases unmatched: 7. The V gene's germline CDR1 is SQVTM and CDR2 ANQGSEA.

CDR3 sequence: CASTWGYTGELFF. In nucleotides, the CDR3 is TGTGCCAGCACCTGGGGCTACACCGGGGAGCTGTTTTTT. The chain employs TRBV28 and TRBJ2-2; tentative D call: TRBD1 (5 bases). Trimming took 7 bases from V and 3 from J, leaving 9 bases between them. Germline CDR1 reads MDHEN; CDR2 reads SYDVKM. CDR3 length: 13 amino acids.